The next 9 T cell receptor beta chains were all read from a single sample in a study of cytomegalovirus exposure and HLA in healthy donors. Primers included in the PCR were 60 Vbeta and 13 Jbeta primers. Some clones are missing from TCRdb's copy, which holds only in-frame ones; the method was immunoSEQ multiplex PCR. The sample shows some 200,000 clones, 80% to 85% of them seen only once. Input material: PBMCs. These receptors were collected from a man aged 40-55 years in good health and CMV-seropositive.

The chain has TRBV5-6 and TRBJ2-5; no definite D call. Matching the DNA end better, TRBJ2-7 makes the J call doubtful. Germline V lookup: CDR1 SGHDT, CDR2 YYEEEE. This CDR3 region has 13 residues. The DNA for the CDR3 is TGTGCCAGCAGCTTGGTTGAAACCTACGAGCAGTACTTC. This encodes CASSLVETYEQYF.

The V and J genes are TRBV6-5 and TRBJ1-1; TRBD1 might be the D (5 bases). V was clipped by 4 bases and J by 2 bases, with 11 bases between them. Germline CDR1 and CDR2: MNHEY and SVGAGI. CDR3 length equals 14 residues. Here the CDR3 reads CASSFDGGNTEAFF. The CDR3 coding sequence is TGTGCCAGCAGTTTCGACGGGGGAAACACTGAAGCTTTCTTT.

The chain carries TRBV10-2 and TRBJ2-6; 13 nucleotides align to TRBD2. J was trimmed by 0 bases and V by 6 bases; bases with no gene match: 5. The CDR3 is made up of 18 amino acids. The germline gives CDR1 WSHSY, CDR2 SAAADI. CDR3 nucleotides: TGCGCCAGCAGGCAGACTAGCGGGGGGTCCTCTGGGGCCAACGTCCTGACTTTC. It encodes CASRQTSGGSSGANVLTF.

The DNA of the CDR3 is TGTGCCAGCAGCTCCCGACAGGTTGCGAACACCGGGGAGCTGTTTTTT. Protein sequence: CASSSRQVANTGELFF. The chain couples TRBV7-6 to TRBJ2-2, with D perhaps matching TRBD1 (6 bases). V was pared by 4 bases and J by 0 bases, with 12 bases between. The germline gives CDR1 SGHVS, CDR2 FNYEAQ. CDR3 size: 16 residues.

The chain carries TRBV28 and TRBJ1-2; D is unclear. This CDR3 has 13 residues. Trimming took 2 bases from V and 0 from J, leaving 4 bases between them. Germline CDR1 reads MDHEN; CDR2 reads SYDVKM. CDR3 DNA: TGTGCCAGCAGTTTAACAGCTAACTATGGCTACACCTTC. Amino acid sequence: CASSLTANYGYTF.

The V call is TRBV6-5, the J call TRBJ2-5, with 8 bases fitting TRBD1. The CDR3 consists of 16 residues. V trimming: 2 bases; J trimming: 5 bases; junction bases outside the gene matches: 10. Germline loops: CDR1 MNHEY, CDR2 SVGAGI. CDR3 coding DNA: TGTGCCAGCAGTTACCTGGGACAGGAGCCTGGTGAGACCCAGTACTTC. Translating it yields CASSYLGQEPGETQYF.

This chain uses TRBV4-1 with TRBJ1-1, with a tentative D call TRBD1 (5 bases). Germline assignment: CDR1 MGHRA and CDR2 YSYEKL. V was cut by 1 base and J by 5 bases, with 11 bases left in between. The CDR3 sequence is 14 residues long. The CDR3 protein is CASSQVHGGTEAFF. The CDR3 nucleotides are TGCGCCAGCAGCCAAGTTCACGGGGGGACTGAAGCTTTCTTT.

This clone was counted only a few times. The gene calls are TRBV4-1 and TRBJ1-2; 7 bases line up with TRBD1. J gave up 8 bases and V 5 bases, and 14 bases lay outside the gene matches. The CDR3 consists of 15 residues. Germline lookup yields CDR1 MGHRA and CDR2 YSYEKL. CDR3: CASSGAPGGSGGYTF. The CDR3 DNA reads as TGCGCCAGCAGCGGGGCACCAGGGGGTTCGGGAGGCTACACCTTC.

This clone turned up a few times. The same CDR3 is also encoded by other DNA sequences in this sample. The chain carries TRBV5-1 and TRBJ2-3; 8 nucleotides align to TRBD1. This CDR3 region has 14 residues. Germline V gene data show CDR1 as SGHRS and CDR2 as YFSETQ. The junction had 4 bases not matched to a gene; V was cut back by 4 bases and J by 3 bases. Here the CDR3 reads CASSTGQGTDTQYF. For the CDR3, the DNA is TGCGCCAGCAGCACCGGACAGGGAACAGATACGCAGTATTTT.